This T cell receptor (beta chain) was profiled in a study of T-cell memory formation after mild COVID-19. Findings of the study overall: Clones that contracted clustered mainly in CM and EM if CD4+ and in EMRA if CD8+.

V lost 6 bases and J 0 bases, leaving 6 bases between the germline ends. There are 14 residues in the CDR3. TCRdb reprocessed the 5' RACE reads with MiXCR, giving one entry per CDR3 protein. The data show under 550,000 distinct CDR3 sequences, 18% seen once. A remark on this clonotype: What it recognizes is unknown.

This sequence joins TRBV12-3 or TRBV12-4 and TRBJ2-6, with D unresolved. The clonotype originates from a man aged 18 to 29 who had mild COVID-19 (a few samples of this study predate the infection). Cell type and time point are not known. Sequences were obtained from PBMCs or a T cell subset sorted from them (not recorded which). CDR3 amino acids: CASRTYSGANVLTF. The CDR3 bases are TGTGCCAGCAGGACATACTCTGGGGCCAACGTCCTGACTTTC.